This T cell receptor beta chain is from a study of blood T cells in healthy people across ages. Study findings and constraints: Researchers said unsorted PBMCs prevented a conclusive naive versus antigen-experienced comparison. Older individuals had lower TCR beta diversity per million T cells (the decline was roughly linear).

With 6 bases clipped from V and 0 bases from J, the junction kept 11 bases outside the gene matches. Germline V lookup: CDR1 SGHAT, CDR2 FQNNGV. CDR3 length: 17 amino acids. Primers used in a second PCR of roughly 7 to 11 cycles were a sample-barcoded 5' primer and a J-beta primer mix. TCRdb itself ran the 5' RACE reads through MiXCR, one entry per CDR3 protein. The sample has approximately 780,000 distinct CDR3 sequences; more than 25% are singletons. A word on this clonotype: Antigen unknown.

These data also formed part of another study, on T cells of mothers and their children. That study reports: Thymic selection, a shaping force on TCR recombination output, acts similarly in related and unrelated pairs.

The sample comprised blood. The receptor was derived from a boy aged 5-17 years in good health. The chain uses TRBV11-2 and TRBJ2-1; 7 nucleotides line up with TRBD2. The CDR3 here is CASRLPGRGGSYNEQFF. Here the CDR3 DNA reads TGTGCCAGCAGACTCCCCGGACGCGGGGGCTCCTACAATGAGCAGTTCTTC. Looking up the rest from reference TRBV11-2 and TRBJ2-1 gives the full variable domain: EAGVAQSPRYKIIEKRQSVAFWCNPISGHATLYWYQQILGQGPKLLIQFQNNGVVDDSQLPKDRFSAERLKGVDSTLKIQPAKLEDSAVYLCASRLPGRGGSYNEQFFGPGTRLTVL.